The present entry profiles one TCR beta chain with its context. Its antigen is undetermined. The sample belongs to a study of vaccination and CD4 T cells after COVID-19. Study summary: Overlapping peptides of the spike proteins of SARS-CoV-2, HCoV-NL63, HCoV-OC43 and HCoV-229E were used for cell stimulation.

CD4+ T cells that had been cultured provided DNA sequenced with the Oncomine TCR Beta short-read assay. The authors extracted genomic DNA from cultured CD4+ T cells. TCRdb fed the PCR reads into MiXCR, producing one record per CDR3 protein. This sample has 11,000 or so distinct CDR3 sequences, with roughly 43% found just once. Documented treatment: approximately 9-day PBMC culture with coronavirus spike peptide pools or control peptides (ViraFEST assay). For ViraFEST, peptide pools expanded antigen-specific T cells, after which the TCRs were sequenced. V lost 4 bases to trimming and J lost 4 bases, with 16 bases between them. From germline, CDR1 is MNHEY and CDR2 SMNVEV (reference sequence). The CDR3 consists of 15 residues.

The sequencing sample was made of CD4+ T cells from blood, cultured in vitro. The genes are TRBV27 and TRBJ1-1; TRBD1 might be the D (5 bases). The sequence came from a human donor who had recovered from COVID-19. The CDR3 is CASSSAFRAATEAFF. The CDR3 bases are TGTGCCAGCAGTTCGGCCTTCAGGGCGGCCACTGAAGCTTTCTTT.